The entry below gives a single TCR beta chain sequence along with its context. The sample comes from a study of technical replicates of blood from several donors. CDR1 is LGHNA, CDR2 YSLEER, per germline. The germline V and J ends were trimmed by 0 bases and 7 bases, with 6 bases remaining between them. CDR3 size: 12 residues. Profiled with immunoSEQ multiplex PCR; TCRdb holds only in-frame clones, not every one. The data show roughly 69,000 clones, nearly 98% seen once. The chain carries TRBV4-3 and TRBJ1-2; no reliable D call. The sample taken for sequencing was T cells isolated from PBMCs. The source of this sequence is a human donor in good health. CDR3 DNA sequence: TGCGCCAGCAGCCAAGATGGAGGTGGCTACACCTTC. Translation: CASSQDGGGYTF.